This T cell receptor (beta chain) comes out of a study of blood T cell repertoires in COVID-19. Study details: The study drew acute and convalescent COVID-19 samples from the United States, Italy and Spain. T cells, B-cell-depleted T cells, or PBMCs provided the cDNA or gDNA that served as material.

V shed 3 bases and J shed 5 bases, with 7 bases lying between them. CDR1 is ENHRY, CDR2 SYGVKD, per germline. This CDR3 spans 13 amino acids. Per the authors' pipeline: Cell counts per sample came from amplifying reference gene primers. Profiling relied on immunoSEQ multiplex PCR, and the TCRdb table lists in-frame clones only, not all of them. V and J calls and clone size are as listed in that table; D and trimming were resolved from the DNA. Of around 60,000 clones listed, roughly 88% were seen once; the top ten hold 5.6%. This TCR was sampled from a woman aged 55-69 years with acute or convalescent COVID-19. The sequencing input was peripheral blood. The V and J genes are TRBV10-3 and TRBJ1-4; D is unresolved. CDR3 nucleotides: TGTGCCATCAGTGACCGAGAAAATGAAAAACTGTTTTTT. It translates to CAISDRENEKLFF.